This T cell receptor beta chain is drawn from a study of CD8+ T cells in alopecia areata. Findings and caveats of the study: Relative to normal scalp, lesional scalp, especially alopecia totalis/universalis, showed higher clonality. Normal skin's resident alphabeta T cells are sequenced alongside lesional scalp T cells. Mice showed clearer TCR sharing than patients did, a gap that was possibly HLA-related.

This clone is a singleton in its sample. What it recognizes is unknown. Reverse transcription of extracted RNA yielded cDNA, which provided the sequencing template. TCRdb's table, derived via immunoSEQ multiplex PCR, lists solely in-frame clones and lacks some. This sample carries about 13,000 clones, under 60% of them seen once, and the ten largest clones take approximately 11%. Both peripheral blood and punch biopsies of lesional scalp skin were obtained from patients who had alopecia areata. This clonotype originated in a human donor with alopecia areata. The sample was skin, taken at week 0.

CDR3 nucleotides: TGTGCCAGCAGTTTAGGGTTTGAGGACAGGAAAGAGACCCAGTACTTC. The encoded protein is CASSLGFEDRKETQYF. This sequence joins TRBV28 and TRBJ2-5; 7 bases align to TRBD1. The trim removed 2 bases at V and 3 bases at J, leaving 9 bases unmatched. There are 16 residues in the CDR3. Germline CDR1 is MDHEN and CDR2 is SYDVKM.